This TCR beta chain emerged from a study of T cell responses to AZD1222 COVID-19 vaccine. Libraries were prepared by immunoSEQ multiplex PCR; TCRdb keeps only in-frame clonotypes and omits some of them. Counted here are about 84,000 clones, around 85% occurring once; the ten biggest clones make up roughly 12%. This clone was detected a few times. Germline V lookup: CDR1 SGDLS, CDR2 YYNGEE. The V end was cut by 0 bases, the J end by 3 bases, with 9 bases between. This CDR3 contains 14 residues. This clonotype originated in an adult who received the AZD1222 COVID-19 vaccine. The chain employs TRBV9 and TRBJ2-5; no firm D call. The sequencing here drew on peripheral blood, taken 28 days after the second AZD1222 dose. CDR3 region: CASSVDPRKETQYF. CDR3 nucleotide sequence: TGTGCCAGCAGCGTAGATCCCAGGAAAGAGACCCAGTACTTC.